What follows are 8 T cell receptor beta chains derived from one specimen sequenced in a study of blood T cells in healthy people across ages (dated by TCRdb to 2015 to 2017). The protocol used for the library was 5' RACE. Sequencing used an Illumina HiSeq 2500. The second PCR ran for roughly 7 to 11 cycles and used a J-beta primer mix along with a sample-barcoded 5' primer. TCRdb reprocessing: public reads trimmed at Q25 with fastp, clones called with MiXCR, in-frame beta chains kept. Every CDR3 protein is listed once, alongside the most common genes and DNA of its rows. The sample includes some 1.5 million distinct CDR3 sequences, with approximately 28% observed a single time. About 8% of the sample lies in the top ten. Sample: blood. These receptors were collected from a woman aged 25 to 39 in good health.

This clonotype showed up just a few times. V gene TRBV29-1 combines with J gene TRBJ2-7; 8 nucleotides agree with TRBD1. The CDR3 spans 13 residues. V dropped 4 bases and J dropped 7; count of bases not matched to a gene: 9. Per the germline V gene, CDR1 is SQVTM and CDR2 is ANQGSEA. The CDR3: CSVAPQGALEQYF. CDR3 DNA sequence: TGCAGCGTTGCCCCGCAGGGGGCGTTGGAGCAGTACTTC.

The rearrangement links TRBV29-1 to TRBJ1-3; D not resolved. The V gene lost 2 bases and the J gene lost 0 bases, with 5 bases spanning the gap. The CDR3 contains 13 residues. Germline-derived CDR1 and CDR2 are SQVTM and ANQGSEA. The CDR3 region is CSVELSSGNTIYF. The DNA of the CDR3 is TGCAGCGTTGAATTAAGCTCTGGAAACACCATATATTTT.

This clonotype was found a few times. The chain combines TRBV3-1 with TRBJ1-6; D is undetermined. The germline V gene has CDR1 LGHDT and CDR2 YNNKEL (reference sequence). Trimming shortened V by 0 bases and J by 12 bases, and 9 bases separated the two germline ends. This CDR3 contains 13 residues. The CDR3 DNA reads as TGTGCCAGCAGCCAAGATCGGTCAGGACCCCTCCACTTT. Translated: CASSQDRSGPLHF.

The sample holds many counts of this clonotype. This chain connects TRBV28 to TRBJ2-7, with TRBD1 as a possible D gene (6 bases). With 3 bases removed from V and 4 bases from J, the gap between germline ends came to 7 bases. Germline V gene sequence: CDR1 MDHEN, CDR2 SYDVKM. This CDR3 has 12 residues. CDR3 DNA: TGTGCCAGCAGTTTTAGGGGGTACGAGCAGTACTTC. It specifies CASSFRGYEQYF.

V is TRBV28 and J is TRBJ2-7, with TRBD1 identical over 10 bases. Germline V gives CDR1 MDHEN, CDR2 SYDVKM. CDR3 size: 16 residues. Trimming cost V 5 bases and J 2 bases; bases outside gene matches: 9. The CDR3 DNA sequence: TGTGCCAGCAGTAGCGACCGGGACAGGGGAACCTACGAGCAGTACTTC. Amino acids: CASSSDRDRGTYEQYF.

The table lists this clonotype with many counts. This chain connects TRBV12-3 or TRBV12-4 to TRBJ2-5, with D unclear. CDR3 length: 14 residues. V was cut by 5 bases and J by 5 bases, with 15 bases left in between. CDR3 in amino acids: CASSPRAQAETQYF. The CDR3 nucleotides are TGTGCCAGCAGTCCTCGGGCCCAAGCGGAGACCCAGTACTTC.

This clonotype was seen just once. A single base separates this from a much larger clone, so it may be a read error. The V call is TRBV20-1, the J call TRBJ2-1; D is perhaps TRBD1 (5 bases). V dropped 3 bases and J dropped 2 bases, with 14 bases sitting between them. Germline CDR1 reads DFQATT; CDR2 reads SNEGSKA (reference sequence). There are 15 residues in the CDR3. The chain's CDR3 is CSASPTVVPYNEQFF. The CDR3 DNA reads as TGCAGTGCTAGTCCGACAGTCGTACCCTACAATGAGCAGTTCTTC.

The chain combines TRBV19 with TRBJ2-2, with D maybe TRBD2 (5 bases). V gave up 8 bases and J gave up 6 bases, with 16 bases separating them. The CDR3 runs to 14 residues. Germline V lookup: CDR1 LNHDA, CDR2 SQIVND (reference sequence). This chain's CDR3 is CASRISGVSGELFF. The DNA of the CDR3 is TGTGCCAGTCGGATCTCCGGGGTGTCCGGGGAGCTGTTTTTT.